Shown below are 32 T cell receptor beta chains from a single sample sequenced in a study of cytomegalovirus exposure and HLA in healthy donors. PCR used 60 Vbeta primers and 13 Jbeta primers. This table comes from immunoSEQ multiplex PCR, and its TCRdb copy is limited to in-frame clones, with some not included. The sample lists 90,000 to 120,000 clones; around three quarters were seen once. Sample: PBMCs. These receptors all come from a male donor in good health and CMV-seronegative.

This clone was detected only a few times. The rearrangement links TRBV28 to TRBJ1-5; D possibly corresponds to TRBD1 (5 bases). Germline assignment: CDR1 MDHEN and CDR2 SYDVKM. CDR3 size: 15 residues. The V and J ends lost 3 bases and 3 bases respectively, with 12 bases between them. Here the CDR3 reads CASSFLGGDNQPQHF. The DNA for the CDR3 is TGTGCCAGCAGTTTCTTGGGAGGGGACAATCAGCCCCAGCATTTT.

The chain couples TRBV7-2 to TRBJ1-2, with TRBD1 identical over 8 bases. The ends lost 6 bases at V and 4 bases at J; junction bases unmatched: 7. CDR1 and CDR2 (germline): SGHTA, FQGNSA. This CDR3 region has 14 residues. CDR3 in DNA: TGTGCCAGCAGACCCGACAGGGGAGGCTATGGCTACACCTTC. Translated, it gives CASRPDRGGYGYTF.

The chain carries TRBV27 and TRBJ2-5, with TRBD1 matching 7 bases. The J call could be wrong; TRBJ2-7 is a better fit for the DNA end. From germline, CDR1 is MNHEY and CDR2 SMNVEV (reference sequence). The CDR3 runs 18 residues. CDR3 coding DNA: TGTGCCAGCAGTATCCGGGACAGAATCTTAAGGAACCCCTACGAGCAGTACTTC. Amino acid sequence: CASSIRDRILRNPYEQYF.

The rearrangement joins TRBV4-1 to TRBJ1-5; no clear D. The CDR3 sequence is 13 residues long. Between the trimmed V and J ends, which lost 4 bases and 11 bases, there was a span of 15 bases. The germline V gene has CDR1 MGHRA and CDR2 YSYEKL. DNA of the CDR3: TGCGCCAGCAGCCCCGGGGAGGGTAGAGCCCAGCATTTT. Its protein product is CASSPGEGRAQHF.

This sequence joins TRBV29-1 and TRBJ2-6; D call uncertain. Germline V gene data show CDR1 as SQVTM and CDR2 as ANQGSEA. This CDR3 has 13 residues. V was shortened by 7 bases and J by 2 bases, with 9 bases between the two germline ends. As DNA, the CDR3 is TGCAGCGCCCGACTGACTGGGGCCAACGTCCTGACTTTC. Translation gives CSARLTGANVLTF.

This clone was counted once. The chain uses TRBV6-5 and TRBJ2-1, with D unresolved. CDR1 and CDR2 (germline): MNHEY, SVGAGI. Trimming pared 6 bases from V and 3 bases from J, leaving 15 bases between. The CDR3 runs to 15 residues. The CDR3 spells CASSLSPESYNEQFF. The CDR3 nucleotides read TGTGCCAGCAGCCTTAGTCCTGAGAGCTACAATGAGCAGTTCTTC.

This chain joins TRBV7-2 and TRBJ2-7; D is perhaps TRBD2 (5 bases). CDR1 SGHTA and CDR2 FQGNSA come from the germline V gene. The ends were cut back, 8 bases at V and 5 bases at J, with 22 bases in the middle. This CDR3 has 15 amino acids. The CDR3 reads CASFPGGGPIHEQYF. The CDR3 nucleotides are TGTGCCAGCTTCCCTGGTGGAGGACCGATCCACGAGCAGTACTTC.

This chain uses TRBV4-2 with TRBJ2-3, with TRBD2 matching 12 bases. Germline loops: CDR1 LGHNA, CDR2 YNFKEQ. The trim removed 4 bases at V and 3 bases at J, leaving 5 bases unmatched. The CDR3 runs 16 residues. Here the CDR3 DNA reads TGTGCCAGCAGCCCTGGACTAGCGGGGAAGACAGATACGCAGTATTTT. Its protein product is CASSPGLAGKTDTQYF.

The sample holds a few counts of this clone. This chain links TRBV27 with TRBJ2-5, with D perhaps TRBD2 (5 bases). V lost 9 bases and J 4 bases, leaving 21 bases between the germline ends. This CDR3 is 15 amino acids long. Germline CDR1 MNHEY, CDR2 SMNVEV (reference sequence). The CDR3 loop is CASGFLGSEAETQYF. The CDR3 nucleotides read TGTGCCAGTGGCTTTTTGGGTAGCGAGGCAGAGACCCAGTACTTC.

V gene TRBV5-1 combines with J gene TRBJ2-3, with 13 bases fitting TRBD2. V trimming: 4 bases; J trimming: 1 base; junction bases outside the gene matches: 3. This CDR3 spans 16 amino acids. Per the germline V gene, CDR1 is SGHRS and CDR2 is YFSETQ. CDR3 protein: CASSTGLAGGTDTQYF. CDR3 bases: TGCGCCAGCAGCACCGGACTAGCGGGAGGCACAGATACGCAGTATTTT. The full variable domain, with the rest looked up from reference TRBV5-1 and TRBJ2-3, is KAGVTQTPRYLIKTRGQQVTLSCSPISGHRSVSWYQQTPGQGLQFLFEYFSETQRNKGNFPGRFSGRQFSNSRSEMNVSTLELGDSALYLCASSTGLAGGTDTQYFGPGTRLTVL.

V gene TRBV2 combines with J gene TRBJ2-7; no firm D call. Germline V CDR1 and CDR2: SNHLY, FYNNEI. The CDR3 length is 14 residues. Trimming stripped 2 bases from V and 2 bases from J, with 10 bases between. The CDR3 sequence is CASSESTTTYEQYF. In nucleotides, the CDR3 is TGTGCCAGCAGTGAATCTACTACAACCTACGAGCAGTACTTC.

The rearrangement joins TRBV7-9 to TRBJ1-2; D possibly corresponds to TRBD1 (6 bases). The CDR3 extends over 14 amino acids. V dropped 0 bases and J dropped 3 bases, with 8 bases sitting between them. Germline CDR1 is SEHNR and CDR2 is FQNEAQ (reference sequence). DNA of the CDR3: TGTGCCAGCAGCTTAGCAGGGGGAGACTATGGCTACACCTTC. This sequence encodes CASSLAGGDYGYTF.

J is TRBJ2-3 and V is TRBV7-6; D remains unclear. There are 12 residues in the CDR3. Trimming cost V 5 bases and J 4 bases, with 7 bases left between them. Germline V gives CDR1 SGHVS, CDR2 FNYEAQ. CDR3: CASSPRSDTQYF. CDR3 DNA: TGTGCCAGCAGCCCGCGGTCAGATACGCAGTATTTT.

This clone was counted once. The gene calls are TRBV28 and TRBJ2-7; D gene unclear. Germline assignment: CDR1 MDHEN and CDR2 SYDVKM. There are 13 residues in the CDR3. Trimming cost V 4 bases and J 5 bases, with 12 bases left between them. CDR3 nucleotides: TGTGCCAGCAGTTATGACTTCGTGGACGAGCAGTACTTC. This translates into CASSYDFVDEQYF.

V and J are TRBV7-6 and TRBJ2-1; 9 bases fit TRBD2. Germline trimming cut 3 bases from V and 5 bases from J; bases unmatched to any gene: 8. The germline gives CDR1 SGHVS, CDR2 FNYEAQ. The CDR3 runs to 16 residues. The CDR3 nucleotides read TGTGCCAGCAGCTTGGAAACTAGCGGGCTTAACAATGAGCAGTTCTTC. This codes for CASSLETSGLNNEQFF. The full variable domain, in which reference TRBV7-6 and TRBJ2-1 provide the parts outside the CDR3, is GAGVSQSPRYKVTKRGQDVALRCDPISGHVSLYWYRQALGQGPEFLTYFNYEAQQDKSGLPNDRFSAERPEGSISTLTIQRTEQRDSAMYRCASSLETSGLNNEQFFGPGTRLTVL.

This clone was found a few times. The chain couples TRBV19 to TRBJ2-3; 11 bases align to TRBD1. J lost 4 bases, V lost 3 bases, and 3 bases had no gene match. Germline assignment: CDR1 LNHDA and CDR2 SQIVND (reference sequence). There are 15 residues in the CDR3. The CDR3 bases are TGTGCCAGTAGTATCCGGACAGGGGGCGCAGATACGCAGTATTTT. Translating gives CASSIRTGGADTQYF.

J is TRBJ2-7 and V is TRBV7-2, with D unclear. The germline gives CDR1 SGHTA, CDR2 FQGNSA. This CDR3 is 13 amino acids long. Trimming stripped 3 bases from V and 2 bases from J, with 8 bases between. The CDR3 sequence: CASSFSQPYEQYF. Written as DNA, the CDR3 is TGTGCCAGCAGCTTCTCACAACCCTACGAGCAGTACTTC.

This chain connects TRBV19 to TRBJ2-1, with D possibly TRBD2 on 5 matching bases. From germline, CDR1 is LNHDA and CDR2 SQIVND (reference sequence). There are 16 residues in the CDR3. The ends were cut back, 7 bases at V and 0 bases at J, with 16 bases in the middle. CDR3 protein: CASTPDSLSSYNEQFF. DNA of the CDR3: TGTGCCAGTACCCCGGACTCGCTGAGCTCCTACAATGAGCAGTTCTTC.

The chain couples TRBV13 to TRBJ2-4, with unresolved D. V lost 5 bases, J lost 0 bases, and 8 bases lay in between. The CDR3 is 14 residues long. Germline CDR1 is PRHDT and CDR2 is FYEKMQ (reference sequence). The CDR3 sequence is CASSPVLAKNIQYF. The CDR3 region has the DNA TGTGCCAGCAGCCCCGTCCTAGCCAAAAACATTCAGTACTTC.

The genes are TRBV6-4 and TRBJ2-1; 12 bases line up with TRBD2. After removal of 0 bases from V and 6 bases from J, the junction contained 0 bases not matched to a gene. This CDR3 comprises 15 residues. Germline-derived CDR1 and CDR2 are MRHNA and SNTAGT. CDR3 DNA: TGTGCCAGCAGTGACTCGACTAGCGGGAGCAATGAGCAGTTCTTC. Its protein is CASSDSTSGSNEQFF.

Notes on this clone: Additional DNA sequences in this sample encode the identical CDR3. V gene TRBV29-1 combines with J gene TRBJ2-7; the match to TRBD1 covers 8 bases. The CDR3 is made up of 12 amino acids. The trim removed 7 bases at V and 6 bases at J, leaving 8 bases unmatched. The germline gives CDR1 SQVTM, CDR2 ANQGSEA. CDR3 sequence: CSATGQGSEQYF. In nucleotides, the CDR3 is TGCAGCGCCACCGGACAGGGAAGCGAGCAGTACTTC.

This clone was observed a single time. DNA for the CDR3: TGTGCCAGCAGCTTCCGACAGGGGGCAGGACAGCCCCAGCATTTT. Amino acid sequence: CASSFRQGAGQPQHF. The chain links TRBV7-2 to TRBJ1-5, with 10 bases matching TRBD1. V was clipped by 3 bases and J by 7 bases; unmatched bases: 6. CDR3 length: 15 amino acids. Per germline, CDR1 SGHTA and CDR2 FQGNSA.

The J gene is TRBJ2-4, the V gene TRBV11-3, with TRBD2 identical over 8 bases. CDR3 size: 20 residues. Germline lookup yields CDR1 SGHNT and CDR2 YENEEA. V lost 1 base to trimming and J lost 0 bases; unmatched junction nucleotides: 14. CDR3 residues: CASSLGFAGGTDLAKNIQYF. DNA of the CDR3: TGTGCCAGCAGCTTAGGATTTGCGGGAGGAACCGACCTAGCCAAAAACATTCAGTACTTC.

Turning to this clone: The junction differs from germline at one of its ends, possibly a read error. CDR3 coding DNA: TGCGCCAGCACCTTGAGAGGGCCCTCCTATAATTCACCCCTCCACTTT. Protein sequence: CASTLRGPSYNSPLHF. This chain links TRBV5-1 with TRBJ1-6; D gene unclear. Germline-derived CDR1 and CDR2 are SGHRS and YFSETQ. The CDR3 contains 16 residues.

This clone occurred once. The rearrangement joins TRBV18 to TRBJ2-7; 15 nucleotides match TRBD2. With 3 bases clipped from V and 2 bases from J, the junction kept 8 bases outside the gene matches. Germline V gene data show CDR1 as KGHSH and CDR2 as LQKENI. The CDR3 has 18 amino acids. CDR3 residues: CASSPLGTSGRLAYEQYF. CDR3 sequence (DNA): TGTGCCAGCTCACCCCTCGGGACTAGCGGGAGGTTGGCCTACGAGCAGTACTTC. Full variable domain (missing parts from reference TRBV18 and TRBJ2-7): NAGVMQNPRHLVRRRGQEARLRCSPMKGHSHVYWYRQLPEEGLKFMVYLQKENIIDESGMPKERFSAEFPKEGPSILRIQQVVRGDSAAYFCASSPLGTSGRLAYEQYFGPGTRLTVT.

CDR3 bases: TGCGCCAGCAGCTTGGAGCTAGCGGGATCCTACGAGCAGTACTTC. Translated: CASSLELAGSYEQYF. The chain uses TRBV5-1 and TRBJ2-5; TRBD2 aligns across 9 bases. The J call may be wrong; the DNA end is better matched by TRBJ2-7. CDR1 is SGHRS and CDR2 is YFSETQ in the germline V gene. The CDR3 has 15 amino acids.

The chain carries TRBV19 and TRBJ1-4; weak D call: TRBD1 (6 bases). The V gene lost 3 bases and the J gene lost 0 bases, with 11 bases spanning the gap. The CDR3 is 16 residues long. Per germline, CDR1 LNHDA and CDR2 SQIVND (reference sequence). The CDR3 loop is CASSMWDTATNEKLFF. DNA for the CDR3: TGTGCCAGTAGTATGTGGGACACAGCAACTAATGAAAAACTGTTTTTT.

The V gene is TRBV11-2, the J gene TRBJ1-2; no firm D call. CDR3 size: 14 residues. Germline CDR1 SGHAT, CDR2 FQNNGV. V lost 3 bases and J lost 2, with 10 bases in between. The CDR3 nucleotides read TGTGCCAGCAGCTTTTCTGGCCCCAACTATGGCTACACCTTC. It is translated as CASSFSGPNYGYTF. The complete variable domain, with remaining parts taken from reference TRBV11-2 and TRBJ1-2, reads EAGVAQSPRYKIIEKRQSVAFWCNPISGHATLYWYQQILGQGPKLLIQFQNNGVVDDSQLPKDRFSAERLKGVDSTLKIQPAKLEDSAVYLCASSFSGPNYGYTFGSGTRLTVV.

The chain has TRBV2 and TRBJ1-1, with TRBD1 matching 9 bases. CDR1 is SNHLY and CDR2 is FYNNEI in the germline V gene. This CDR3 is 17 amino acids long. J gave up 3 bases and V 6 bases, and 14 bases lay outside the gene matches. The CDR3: CASRYSPGTGPDTEAFF. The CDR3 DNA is TGTGCCAGCAGATACAGTCCCGGGACAGGGCCGGACACTGAAGCTTTCTTT.

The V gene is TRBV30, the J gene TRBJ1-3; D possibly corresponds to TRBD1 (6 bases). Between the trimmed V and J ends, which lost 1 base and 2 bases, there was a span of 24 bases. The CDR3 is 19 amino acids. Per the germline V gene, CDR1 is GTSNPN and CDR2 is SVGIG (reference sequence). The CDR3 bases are TGTGCCTGGAGTGGGGGCTTATGGGGCAGGGGAATTACTGGAAACACCATATATTTT. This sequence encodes CAWSGGLWGRGITGNTIYF.

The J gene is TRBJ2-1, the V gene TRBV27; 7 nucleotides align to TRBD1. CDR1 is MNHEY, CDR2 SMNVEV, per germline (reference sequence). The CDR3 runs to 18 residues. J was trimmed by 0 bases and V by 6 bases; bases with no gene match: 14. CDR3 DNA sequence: TGTGCCAGCAGCCCCCCGACAGGGTTACGAAGCTCCTACAATGAGCAGTTCTTC. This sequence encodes CASSPPTGLRSSYNEQFF.

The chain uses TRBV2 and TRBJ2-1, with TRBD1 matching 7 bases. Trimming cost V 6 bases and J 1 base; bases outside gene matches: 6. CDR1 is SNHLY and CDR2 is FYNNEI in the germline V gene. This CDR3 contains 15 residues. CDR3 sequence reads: CASRRQGLSYNEQFF. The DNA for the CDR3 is TGTGCCAGCAGACGACAGGGCCTTTCCTACAATGAGCAGTTCTTC. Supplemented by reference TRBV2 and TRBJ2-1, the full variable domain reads EPEVTQTPSHQVTQMGQEVILRCVPISNHLYFYWYRQILGQKVEFLVSFYNNEISEKSEIFDDQFSVERPDGSNFTLKIRSTKLEDSAMYFCASRRQGLSYNEQFFGPGTRLTVL.